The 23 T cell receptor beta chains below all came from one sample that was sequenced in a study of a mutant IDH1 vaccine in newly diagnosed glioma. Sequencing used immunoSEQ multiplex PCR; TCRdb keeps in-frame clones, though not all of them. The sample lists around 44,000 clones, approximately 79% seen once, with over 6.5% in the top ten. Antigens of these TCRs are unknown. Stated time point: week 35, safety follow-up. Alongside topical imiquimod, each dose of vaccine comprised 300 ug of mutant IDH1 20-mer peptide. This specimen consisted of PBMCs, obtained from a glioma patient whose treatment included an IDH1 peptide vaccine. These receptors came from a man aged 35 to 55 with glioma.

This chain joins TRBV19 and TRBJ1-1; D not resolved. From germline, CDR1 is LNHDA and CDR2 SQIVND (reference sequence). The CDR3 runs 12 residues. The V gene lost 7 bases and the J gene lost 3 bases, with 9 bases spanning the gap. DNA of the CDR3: TGTGCCAGTATTGGGCTCTACACTGAAGCTTTCTTT. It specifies CASIGLYTEAFF.

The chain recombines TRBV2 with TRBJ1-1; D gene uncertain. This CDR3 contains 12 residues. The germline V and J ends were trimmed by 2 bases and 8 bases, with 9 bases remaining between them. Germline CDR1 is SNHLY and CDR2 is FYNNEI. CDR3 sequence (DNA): TGTGCCAGCAGTGAACTAGCGGGAGAAGCTTTCTTT. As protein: CASSELAGEAFF. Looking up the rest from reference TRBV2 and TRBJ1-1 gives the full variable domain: EPEVTQTPSHQVTQMGQEVILRCVPISNHLYFYWYRQILGQKVEFLVSFYNNEISEKSEIFDDQFSVERPDGSNFTLKIRSTKLEDSAMYFCASSELAGEAFFGQGTRLTVV.

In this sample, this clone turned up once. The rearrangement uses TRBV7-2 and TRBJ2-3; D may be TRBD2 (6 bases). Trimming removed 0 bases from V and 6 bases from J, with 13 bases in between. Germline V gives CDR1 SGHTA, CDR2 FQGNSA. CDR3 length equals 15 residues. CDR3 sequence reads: CASSLASAGLDTQYF. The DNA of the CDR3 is TGTGCCAGCAGCTTAGCTTCCGCGGGGCTCGATACGCAGTATTTT.

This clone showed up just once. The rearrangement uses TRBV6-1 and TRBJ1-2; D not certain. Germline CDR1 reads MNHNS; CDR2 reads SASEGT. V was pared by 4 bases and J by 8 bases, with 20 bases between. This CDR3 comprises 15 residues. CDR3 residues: CASSGDQAFTGGYTF. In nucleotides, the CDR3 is TGTGCCAGCAGTGGCGACCAGGCATTTACGGGAGGCTACACCTTC.

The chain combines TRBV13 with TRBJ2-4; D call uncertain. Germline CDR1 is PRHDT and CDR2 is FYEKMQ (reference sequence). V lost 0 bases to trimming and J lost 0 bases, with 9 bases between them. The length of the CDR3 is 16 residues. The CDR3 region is CASSLGELLAKNIQYF. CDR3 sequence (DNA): TGTGCCAGCAGCTTAGGAGAACTACTAGCCAAAAACATTCAGTACTTC.

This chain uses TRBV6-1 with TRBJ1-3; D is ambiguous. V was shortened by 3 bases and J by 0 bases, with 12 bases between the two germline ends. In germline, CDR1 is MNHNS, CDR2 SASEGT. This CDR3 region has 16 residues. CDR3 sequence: CASSDRLTYSGNTIYF. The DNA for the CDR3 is TGTGCCAGCAGTGACCGACTGACCTACTCTGGAAACACCATATATTTT.

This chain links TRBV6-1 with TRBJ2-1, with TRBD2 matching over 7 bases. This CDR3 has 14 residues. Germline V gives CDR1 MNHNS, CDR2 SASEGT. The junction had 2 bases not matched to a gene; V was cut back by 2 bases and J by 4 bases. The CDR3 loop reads CASSERGEYNEQFF. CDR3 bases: TGTGCCAGCAGTGAACGGGGGGAATACAATGAGCAGTTCTTC.

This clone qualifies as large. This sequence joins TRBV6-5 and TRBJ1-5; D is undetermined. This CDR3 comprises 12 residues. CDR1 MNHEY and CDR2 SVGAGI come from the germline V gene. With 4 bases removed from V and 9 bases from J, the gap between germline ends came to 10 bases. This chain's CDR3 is CASSSFRGPQHF. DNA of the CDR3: TGTGCCAGCAGTTCCTTCAGAGGGCCCCAGCATTTT.

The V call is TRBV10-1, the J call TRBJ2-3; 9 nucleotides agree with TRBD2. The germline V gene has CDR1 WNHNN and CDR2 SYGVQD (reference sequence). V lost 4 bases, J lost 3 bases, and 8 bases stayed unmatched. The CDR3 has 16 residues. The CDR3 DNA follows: TGCGCCAGCAGTGGCCCCTCGACTAGCGGTACAGATACGCAGTATTTT. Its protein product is CASSGPSTSGTDTQYF.

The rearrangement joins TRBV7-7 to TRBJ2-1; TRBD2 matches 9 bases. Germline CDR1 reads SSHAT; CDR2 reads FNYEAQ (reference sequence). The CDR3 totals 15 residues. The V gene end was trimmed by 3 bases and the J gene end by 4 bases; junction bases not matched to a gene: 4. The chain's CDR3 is CASSLGTSPYNEQFF. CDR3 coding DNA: TGTGCCAGCAGCTTGGGGACTAGCCCGTACAATGAGCAGTTCTTC.

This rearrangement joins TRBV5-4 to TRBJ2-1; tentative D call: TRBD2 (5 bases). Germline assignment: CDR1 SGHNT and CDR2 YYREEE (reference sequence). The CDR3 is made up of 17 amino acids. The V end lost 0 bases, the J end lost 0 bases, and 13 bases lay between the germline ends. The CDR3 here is CASSLGSSLSSYNEQFF. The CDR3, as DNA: TGTGCCAGCAGCTTGGGCTCTAGCTTGAGCTCCTACAATGAGCAGTTCTTC.

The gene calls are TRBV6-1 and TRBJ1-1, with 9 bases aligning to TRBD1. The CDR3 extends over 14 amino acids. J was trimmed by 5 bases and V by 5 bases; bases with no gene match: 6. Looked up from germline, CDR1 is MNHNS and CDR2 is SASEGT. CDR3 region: CASSRDREATEAFF. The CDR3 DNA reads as TGTGCCAGCAGTCGGGACAGGGAAGCTACTGAAGCTTTCTTT.

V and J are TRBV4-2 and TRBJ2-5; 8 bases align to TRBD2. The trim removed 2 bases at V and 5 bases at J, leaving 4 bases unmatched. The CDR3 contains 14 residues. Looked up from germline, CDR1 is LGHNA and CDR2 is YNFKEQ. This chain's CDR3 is CASSQPGGGETQYF. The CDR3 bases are TGTGCCAGCAGCCAACCCGGCGGGGGGGAGACCCAGTACTTC.

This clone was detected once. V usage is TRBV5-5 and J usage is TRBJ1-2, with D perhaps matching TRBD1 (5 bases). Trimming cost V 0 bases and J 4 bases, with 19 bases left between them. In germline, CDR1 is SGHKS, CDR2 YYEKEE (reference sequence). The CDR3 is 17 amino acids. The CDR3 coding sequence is TGTGCCAGCAGCTTGGCCGTTATTGGGGACTGGGTCTATGGCTACACCTTC. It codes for CASSLAVIGDWVYGYTF. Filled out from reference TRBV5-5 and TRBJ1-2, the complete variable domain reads DAGVTQSPTHLIKTRGQQVTLRCSPISGHKSVSWYQQVLGQGPQFIFQYYEKEERGRGNFPDRFSARQFPNYSSELNVNALLLGDSALYLCASSLAVIGDWVYGYTFGSGTRLTVV.

DNA for the CDR3: TGTGCCAGCCACAGGGGCGGCTCCTATAATTCACCCCTCCACTTT. This gives the protein CASHRGGSYNSPLHF. This chain uses TRBV6-1 with TRBJ1-6; 7 bases are a match to TRBD1. Germline V gives CDR1 MNHNS, CDR2 SASEGT. V lost 8 bases to trimming and J lost 0 bases; unmatched junction nucleotides: 4. The CDR3 runs 15 residues.

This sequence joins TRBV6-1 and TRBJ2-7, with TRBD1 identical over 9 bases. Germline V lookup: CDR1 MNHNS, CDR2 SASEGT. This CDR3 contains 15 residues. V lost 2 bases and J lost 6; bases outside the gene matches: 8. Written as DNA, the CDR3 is TGTGCCAGCAGTGAATTGGGACAGGGCCGGTCCGAGCAGTACTTC. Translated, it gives CASSELGQGRSEQYF.

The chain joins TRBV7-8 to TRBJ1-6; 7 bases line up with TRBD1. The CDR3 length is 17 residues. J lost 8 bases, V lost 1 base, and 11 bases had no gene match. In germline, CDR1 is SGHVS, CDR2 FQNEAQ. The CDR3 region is CASSLESSAGGDSPLHF. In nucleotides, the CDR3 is TGTGCCAGCAGCTTAGAGTCGTCGGCAGGGGGTGATTCACCCCTCCACTTT.

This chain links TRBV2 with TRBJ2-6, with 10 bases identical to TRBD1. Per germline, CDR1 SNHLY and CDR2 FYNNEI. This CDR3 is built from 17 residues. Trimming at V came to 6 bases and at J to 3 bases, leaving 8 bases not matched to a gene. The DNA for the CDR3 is TGTGCCAGCAGGAACCCGGGACAGGGGTATGGGGCCAACGTCCTGACTTTC. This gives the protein CASRNPGQGYGANVLTF.

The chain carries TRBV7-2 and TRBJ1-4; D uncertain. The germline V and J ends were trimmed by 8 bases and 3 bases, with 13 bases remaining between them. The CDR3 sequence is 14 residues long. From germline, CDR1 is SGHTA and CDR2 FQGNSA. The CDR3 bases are TGTGCCAGCGCCCGGCAAAGCCCTAATGAAAAACTGTTTTTT. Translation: CASARQSPNEKLFF.

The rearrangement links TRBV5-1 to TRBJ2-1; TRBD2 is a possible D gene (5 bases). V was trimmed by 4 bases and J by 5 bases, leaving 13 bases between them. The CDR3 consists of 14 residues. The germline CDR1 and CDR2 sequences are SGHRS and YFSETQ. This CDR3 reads CASSLVTNNNEQFF. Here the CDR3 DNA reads TGCGCCAGCAGCCTAGTGACTAACAACAATGAGCAGTTCTTC.

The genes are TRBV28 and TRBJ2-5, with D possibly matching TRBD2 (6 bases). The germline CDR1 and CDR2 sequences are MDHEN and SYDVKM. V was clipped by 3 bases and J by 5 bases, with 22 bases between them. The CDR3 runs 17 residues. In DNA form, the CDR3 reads TGTGCCAGCAGTTTCCCTTCGGGTGAGACTAGTAGGGAGACCCAGTACTTC. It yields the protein CASSFPSGETSRETQYF.

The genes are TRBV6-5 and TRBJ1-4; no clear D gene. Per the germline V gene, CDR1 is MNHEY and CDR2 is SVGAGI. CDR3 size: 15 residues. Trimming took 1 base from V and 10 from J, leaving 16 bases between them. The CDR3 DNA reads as TGTGCCAGCAGTTACTACAGCGGTGGTGAGGGAAAACTGTTTTTT. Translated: CASSYYSGGEGKLFF.

This CDR3 reads CASTGQGINYGYTF. CDR3 in DNA: TGCGCCAGCACAGGACAGGGGATTAACTATGGCTACACCTTC. The rearrangement uses TRBV5-1 and TRBJ1-2, with 9 bases identical to TRBD1. The J segment lost 1 base and the V segment lost 6 bases, leaving 4 bases of the junction unmatched. CDR3 size: 14 residues. Germline V gene lookup returns CDR1 SGHRS and CDR2 YFSETQ.